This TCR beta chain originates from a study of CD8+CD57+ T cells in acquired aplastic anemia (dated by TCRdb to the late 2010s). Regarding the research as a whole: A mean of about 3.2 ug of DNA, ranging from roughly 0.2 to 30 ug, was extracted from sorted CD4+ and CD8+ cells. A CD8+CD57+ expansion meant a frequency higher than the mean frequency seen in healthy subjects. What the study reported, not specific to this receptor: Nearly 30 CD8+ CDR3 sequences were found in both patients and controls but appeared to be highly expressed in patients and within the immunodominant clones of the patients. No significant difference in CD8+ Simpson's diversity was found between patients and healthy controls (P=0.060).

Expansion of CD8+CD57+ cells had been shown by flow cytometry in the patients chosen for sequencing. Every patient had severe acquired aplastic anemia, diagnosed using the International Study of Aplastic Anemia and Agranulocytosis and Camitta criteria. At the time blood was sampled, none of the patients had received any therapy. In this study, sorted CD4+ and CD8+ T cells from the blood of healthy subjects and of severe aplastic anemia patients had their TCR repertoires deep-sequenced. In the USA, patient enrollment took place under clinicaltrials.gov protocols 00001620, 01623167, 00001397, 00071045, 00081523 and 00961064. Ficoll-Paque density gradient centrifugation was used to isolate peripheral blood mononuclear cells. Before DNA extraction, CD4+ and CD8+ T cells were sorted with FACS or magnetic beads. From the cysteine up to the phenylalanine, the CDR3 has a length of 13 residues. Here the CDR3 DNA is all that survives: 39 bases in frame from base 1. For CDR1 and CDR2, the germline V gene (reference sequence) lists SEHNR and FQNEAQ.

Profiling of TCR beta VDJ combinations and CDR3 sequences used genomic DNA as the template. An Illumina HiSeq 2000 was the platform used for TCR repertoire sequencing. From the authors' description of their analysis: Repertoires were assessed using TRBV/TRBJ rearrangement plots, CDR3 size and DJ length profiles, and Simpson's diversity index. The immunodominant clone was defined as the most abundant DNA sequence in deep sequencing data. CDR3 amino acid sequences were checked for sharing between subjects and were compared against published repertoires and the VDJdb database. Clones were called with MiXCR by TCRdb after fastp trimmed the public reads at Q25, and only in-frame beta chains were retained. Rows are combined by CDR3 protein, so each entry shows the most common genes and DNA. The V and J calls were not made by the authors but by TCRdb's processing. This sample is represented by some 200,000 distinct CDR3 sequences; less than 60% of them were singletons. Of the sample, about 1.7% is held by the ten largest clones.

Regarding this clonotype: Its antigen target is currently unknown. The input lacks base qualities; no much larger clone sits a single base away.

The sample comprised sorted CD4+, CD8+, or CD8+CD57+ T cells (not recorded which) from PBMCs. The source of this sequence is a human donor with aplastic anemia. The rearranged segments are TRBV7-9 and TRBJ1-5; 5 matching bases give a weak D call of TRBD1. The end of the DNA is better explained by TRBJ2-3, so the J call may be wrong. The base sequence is TGTGCCAGCAGCCCGCAGGGAAATCAGCCCCAGTATTTT. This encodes CASSPQGNQPQYF.